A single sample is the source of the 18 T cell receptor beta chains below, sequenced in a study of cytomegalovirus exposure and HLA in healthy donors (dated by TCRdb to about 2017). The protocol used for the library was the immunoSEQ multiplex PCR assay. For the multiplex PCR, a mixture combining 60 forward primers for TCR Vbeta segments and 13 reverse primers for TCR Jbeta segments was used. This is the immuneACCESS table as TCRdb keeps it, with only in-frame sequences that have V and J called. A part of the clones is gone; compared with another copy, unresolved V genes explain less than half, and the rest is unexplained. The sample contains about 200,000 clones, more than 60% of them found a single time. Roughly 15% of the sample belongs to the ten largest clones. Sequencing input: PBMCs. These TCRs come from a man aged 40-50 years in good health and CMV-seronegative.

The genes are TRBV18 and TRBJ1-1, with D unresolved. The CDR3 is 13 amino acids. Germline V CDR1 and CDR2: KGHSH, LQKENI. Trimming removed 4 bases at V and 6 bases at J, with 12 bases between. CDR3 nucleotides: TGTGCCAGCTCACTCATCGGGTCGGCTGAAGCTTTCTTT. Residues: CASSLIGSAEAFF.

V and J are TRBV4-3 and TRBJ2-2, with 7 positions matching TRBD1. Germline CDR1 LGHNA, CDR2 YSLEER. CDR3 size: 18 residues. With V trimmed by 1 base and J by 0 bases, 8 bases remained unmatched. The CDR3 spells CASSQGSPGQTNTGELFF. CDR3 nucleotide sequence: TGCGCCAGCAGCCAAGGTTCTCCGGGACAGACGAACACCGGGGAGCTGTTTTTT.

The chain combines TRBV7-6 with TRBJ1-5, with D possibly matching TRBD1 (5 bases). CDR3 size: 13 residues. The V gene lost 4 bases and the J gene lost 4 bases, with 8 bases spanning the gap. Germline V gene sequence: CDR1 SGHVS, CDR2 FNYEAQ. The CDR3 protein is CASSSSGNQPQHF. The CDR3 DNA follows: TGTGCCAGCAGCTCCTCAGGGAATCAGCCCCAGCATTTT.

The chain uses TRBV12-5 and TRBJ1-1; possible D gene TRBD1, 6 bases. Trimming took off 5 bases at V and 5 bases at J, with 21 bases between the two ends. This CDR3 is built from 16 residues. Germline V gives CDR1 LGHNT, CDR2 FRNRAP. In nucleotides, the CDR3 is TGTGCTAGTGGTCCCTTCGCGGGGGGGCAGGGGACTGAAGCTTTCTTT. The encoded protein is CASGPFAGGQGTEAFF.

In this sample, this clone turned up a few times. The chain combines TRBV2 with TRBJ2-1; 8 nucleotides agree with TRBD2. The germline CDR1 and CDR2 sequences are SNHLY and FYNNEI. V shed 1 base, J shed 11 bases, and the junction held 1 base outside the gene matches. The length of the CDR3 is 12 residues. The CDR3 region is CASSEVSGKQFF. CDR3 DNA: TGTGCCAGCAGTGAAGTTAGCGGGAAGCAGTTCTTC.

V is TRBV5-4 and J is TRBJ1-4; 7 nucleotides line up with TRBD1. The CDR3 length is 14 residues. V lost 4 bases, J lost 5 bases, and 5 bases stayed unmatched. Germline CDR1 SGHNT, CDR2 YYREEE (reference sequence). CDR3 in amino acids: CASSGGQRNEKLFF. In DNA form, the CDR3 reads TGTGCCAGCAGCGGGGGACAGAGAAATGAAAAACTGTTTTTT. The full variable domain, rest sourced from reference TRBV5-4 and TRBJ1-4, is ETGVTQSPTHLIKTRGQQVTLRCSSQSGHNTVSWYQQALGQGPQFIFQYYREEENGRGNFPPRFSGLQFPNYSSELNVNALELDDSALYLCASSGGQRNEKLFFGSGTQLSVL.

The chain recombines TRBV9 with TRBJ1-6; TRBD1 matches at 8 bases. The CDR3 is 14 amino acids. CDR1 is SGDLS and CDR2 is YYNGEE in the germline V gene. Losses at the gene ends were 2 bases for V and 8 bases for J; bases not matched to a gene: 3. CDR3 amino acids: CASSVTGVDSPLHF. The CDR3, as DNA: TGTGCCAGCAGCGTGACAGGGGTCGATTCACCCCTCCACTTT.

The CDR3 nucleotides read TGTGCCAGCAGCGATGAACAGGGGGCTGGGCAGCCCCAGCATTTT. Amino acid sequence: CASSDEQGAGQPQHF. The chain has TRBV9 and TRBJ1-5; 9 bases align to TRBD1. This CDR3 is 15 amino acids long. Trimming took 3 bases from V and 7 from J; bases not matched to a gene: 8. Per the germline V gene, CDR1 is SGDLS and CDR2 is YYNGEE.

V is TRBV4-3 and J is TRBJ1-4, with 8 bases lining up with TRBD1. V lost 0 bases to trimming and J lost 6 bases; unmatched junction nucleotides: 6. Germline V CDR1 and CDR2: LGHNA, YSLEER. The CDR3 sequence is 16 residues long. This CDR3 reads CASSQDSQGAHEKLFF. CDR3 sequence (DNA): TGCGCCAGCAGCCAAGATTCCCAGGGGGCCCATGAAAAACTGTTTTTT.

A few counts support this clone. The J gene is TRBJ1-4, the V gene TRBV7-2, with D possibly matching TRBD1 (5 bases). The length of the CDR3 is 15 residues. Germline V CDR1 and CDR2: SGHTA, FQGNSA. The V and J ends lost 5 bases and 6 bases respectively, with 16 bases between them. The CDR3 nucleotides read TGTGCCAGCAGCACCCCCGACAGTGGGGATGAAAAACTGTTTTTT. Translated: CASSTPDSGDEKLFF.

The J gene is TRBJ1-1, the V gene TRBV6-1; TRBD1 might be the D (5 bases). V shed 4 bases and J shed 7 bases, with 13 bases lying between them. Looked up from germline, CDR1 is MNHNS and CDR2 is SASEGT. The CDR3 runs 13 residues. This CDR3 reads CASSADILGEAFF. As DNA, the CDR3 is TGTGCCAGCAGTGCGGACATTTTGGGTGAAGCTTTCTTT.

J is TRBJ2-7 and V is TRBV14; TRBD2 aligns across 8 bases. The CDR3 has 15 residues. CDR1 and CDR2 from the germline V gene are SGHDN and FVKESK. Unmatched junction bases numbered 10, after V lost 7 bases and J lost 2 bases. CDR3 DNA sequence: TGTGCCAGCAACGGGGGGGTAGACCTTCCCTACGAGCAGTACTTC. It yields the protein CASNGGVDLPYEQYF.

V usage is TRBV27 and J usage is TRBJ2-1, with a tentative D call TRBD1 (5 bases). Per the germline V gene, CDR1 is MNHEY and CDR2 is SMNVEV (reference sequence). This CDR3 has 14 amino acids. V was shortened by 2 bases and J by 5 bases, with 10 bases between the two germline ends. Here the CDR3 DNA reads TGTGCCAGCAGTTTAGCGGCAGGGCACAATGAGCAGTTCTTC. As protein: CASSLAAGHNEQFF.

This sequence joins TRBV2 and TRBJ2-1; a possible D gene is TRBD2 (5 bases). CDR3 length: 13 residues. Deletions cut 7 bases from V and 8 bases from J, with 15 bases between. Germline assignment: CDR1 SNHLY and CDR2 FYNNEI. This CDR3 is CASIASPGDEQFF. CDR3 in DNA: TGTGCCAGCATCGCCAGTCCCGGGGATGAGCAGTTCTTC.

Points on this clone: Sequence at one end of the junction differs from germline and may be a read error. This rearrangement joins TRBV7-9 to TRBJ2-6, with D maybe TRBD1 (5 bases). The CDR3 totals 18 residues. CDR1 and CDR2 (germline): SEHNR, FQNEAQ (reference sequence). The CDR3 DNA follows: TGTTCCAGCAGCTTAGAGCAGGGCCTTGGCCCTGGGGCCAACGTCCTGACTTTC. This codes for CSSSLEQGLGPGANVLTF.

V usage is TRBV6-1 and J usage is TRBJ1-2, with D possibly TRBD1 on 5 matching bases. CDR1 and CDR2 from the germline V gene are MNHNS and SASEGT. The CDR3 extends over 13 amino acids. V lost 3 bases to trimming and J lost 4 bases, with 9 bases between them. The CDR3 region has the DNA TGTGCCAGCAGTGAGGGCAGGGTCTATGGCTACACCTTC. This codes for CASSEGRVYGYTF.

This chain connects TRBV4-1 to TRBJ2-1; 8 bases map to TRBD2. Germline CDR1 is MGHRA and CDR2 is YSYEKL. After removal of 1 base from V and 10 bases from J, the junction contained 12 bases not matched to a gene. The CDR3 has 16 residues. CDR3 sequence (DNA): TGCGCCAGCAGCCAAGGGCCCGGGGGGGCCTCCGACGAGCAGTTCTTC. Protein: CASSQGPGGASDEQFF.

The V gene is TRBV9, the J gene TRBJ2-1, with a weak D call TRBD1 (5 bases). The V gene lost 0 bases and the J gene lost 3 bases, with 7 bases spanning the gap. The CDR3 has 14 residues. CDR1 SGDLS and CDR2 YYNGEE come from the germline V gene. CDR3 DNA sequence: TGTGCCAGCAGCGTAGGACAGATCTACAATGAGCAGTTCTTC. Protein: CASSVGQIYNEQFF.